This passage covers 14 T cell receptor beta chains from one sample sequenced in a study of blood T cell repertoires in COVID-19. Assay used: immunoSEQ multiplex PCR; TCRdb lists only in-frame clones, some missing. The data show around 74,000 clones, with around 90% seen just once and 8.3% held by the top ten. The sequencing sample was made of peripheral blood. The source of these receptors is a man under 40 with acute or convalescent COVID-19.

The chain employs TRBV7-8 and TRBJ1-1, with TRBD1 matching 7 bases. This CDR3 contains 13 residues. V shed 1 base, J shed 8 bases, and the junction held 4 bases outside the gene matches. Germline V gene sequence: CDR1 SGHVS, CDR2 FQNEAQ. CDR3 region: CASSLVGGGEAFF. In DNA form, the CDR3 reads TGTGCCAGCAGCTTAGTAGGGGGCGGGGAAGCTTTCTTT.

The chain carries TRBV28 and TRBJ1-6, with 9 bases fitting TRBD1. With 7 bases clipped from V and 8 bases from J, the junction kept 12 bases outside the gene matches. In germline, CDR1 is MDHEN, CDR2 SYDVKM. The CDR3 consists of 16 residues. This CDR3 reads CASTKRDRDWDSPLHF. The CDR3 coding sequence is TGTGCCAGCACTAAACGGGACAGGGACTGGGATTCACCCCTCCACTTT.

The chain uses TRBV9 and TRBJ2-5; D unclear. The CDR3 length is 16 residues. V was pared by 3 bases and J by 4 bases, with 19 bases between. In germline, CDR1 is SGDLS, CDR2 YYNGEE. Here the CDR3 reads CASSATFTVGTETQYF. CDR3 bases: TGTGCCAGCAGCGCAACGTTCACGGTCGGTACAGAGACCCAGTACTTC.

This clone was detected only once. This chain uses TRBV6-5 with TRBJ2-3; unclear D gene. This CDR3 has 14 amino acids. CDR1 MNHEY and CDR2 SVGAGI come from the germline V gene. V lost 5 bases and J 2 bases, leaving 11 bases between the germline ends. Here the CDR3 reads CASSIRHFTDTQYF. As DNA, the CDR3 is TGTGCCAGCAGTATTCGACATTTCACAGATACGCAGTATTTT.

CDR3 nucleotide sequence: TGTGCCAGCAGCCAGGGACTAGCGGTTACTTTCACCGGGGAGCTGTTTTTT. Translation: CASSQGLAVTFTGELFF. The chain links TRBV7-2 to TRBJ2-2; 11 nucleotides align to TRBD2. The CDR3 loop spans 17 amino acids. The V gene's germline CDR1 is SGHTA and CDR2 FQGNSA. The trim removed 5 bases at V and 4 bases at J, leaving 9 bases unmatched.

This clone appeared once. This rearrangement joins TRBV19 to TRBJ1-4; D might be TRBD1 (6 bases). The CDR3 loop spans 15 amino acids. V was clipped by 5 bases and J by 4 bases, with 14 bases between them. The germline V gene encodes CDR1 LNHDA and CDR2 SQIVND (reference sequence). CDR3 amino acids: CASSRQTGLNEKLFF. The CDR3 DNA sequence: TGTGCCAGTAGTCGCCAGACAGGCCTTAATGAAAAACTGTTTTTT.

V usage is TRBV27 and J usage is TRBJ2-2, with 12 bases matching TRBD2. The CDR3 is made up of 18 amino acids. Losses at the gene ends were 3 bases for V and 4 bases for J; bases not matched to a gene: 9. The germline V gene has CDR1 MNHEY and CDR2 SMNVEV (reference sequence). The CDR3 sequence: CASSFVGLAGGGTGELFF. Here the CDR3 DNA reads TGTGCCAGCAGTTTCGTTGGGCTAGCGGGAGGGGGCACCGGGGAGCTGTTTTTT.

The sample holds one count of this clone. V gene TRBV29-1 combines with J gene TRBJ2-5; D possibly corresponds to TRBD1 (5 bases). CDR3 length: 14 amino acids. Per the germline V gene, CDR1 is SQVTM and CDR2 is ANQGSEA. V lost 0 bases and J lost 5, with 13 bases in between. The CDR3 protein is CSVEDWAGLETQYF. CDR3 DNA: TGCAGCGTTGAAGATTGGGCAGGGTTGGAGACCCAGTACTTC.

V and J are TRBV7-9 and TRBJ2-7, with 9 bases aligning to TRBD2. The CDR3 sequence is 14 residues long. Germline CDR1 reads SEHNR; CDR2 reads FQNEAQ (reference sequence). J was trimmed by 4 bases and V by 5 bases; bases with no gene match: 6. The CDR3 sequence: CASSPLLAGYEQYF. The CDR3 nucleotides are TGTGCCAGCAGCCCCCTGCTAGCGGGATACGAGCAGTACTTC. Supplemented by reference TRBV7-9 and TRBJ2-7, the full variable domain reads DTGVSQNPRHKITKRGQNVTFRCDPISEHNRLYWYRQTLGQGPEFLTYFQNEAQLEKSRLLSDRFSAERPKGSFSTLEIQRTEQGDSAMYLCASSPLLAGYEQYFGPGTRLTVT.

The CDR3 loop reads CASSSTAGANVLTF. CDR3 in DNA: TGTGCCAGCAGCTCTACTGCCGGGGCCAACGTCCTGACTTTC. This chain joins TRBV7-3 and TRBJ2-6; D gene unclear. The length of the CDR3 is 14 residues. V was shortened by 4 bases and J by 4 bases, with 8 bases between the two germline ends. Germline CDR1 SGHTA, CDR2 FQGTGA.

The rearrangement joins TRBV11-2 to TRBJ1-6; tentatively, D is TRBD1 (6 bases). The V end was cut by 3 bases, the J end by 11 bases, with 14 bases between. The CDR3 has 14 amino acids. Germline assignment: CDR1 SGHAT and CDR2 FQNNGV. CDR3 in amino acids: CASSFGAKGAPLHF. The DNA of the CDR3 is TGTGCCAGCAGCTTCGGGGCTAAGGGGGCACCCCTCCACTTT.

The chain combines TRBV19 with TRBJ1-5, with 8 bases lining up with TRBD1. Germline trimming cut 7 bases from V and 2 bases from J; bases unmatched to any gene: 7. Germline CDR1 and CDR2: LNHDA and SQIVND (reference sequence). The CDR3 covers 15 residues. In nucleotides, the CDR3 is TGTGCCAGTACCTCCGGGACAGGAGGCAATCAGCCCCAGCATTTT. Its translation: CASTSGTGGNQPQHF.

The gene calls are TRBV11-1 and TRBJ1-1, with D hard to call. Trimming shortened V by 3 bases and J by 1 base, and 6 bases separated the two germline ends. The CDR3 contains 13 residues. CDR1 is SGHAT and CDR2 is FQDESV in the germline V gene (reference sequence). The CDR3 coding sequence is TGTGCCAGCAGCTTCCCAGGGAACACTGAAGCTTTCTTT. This codes for CASSFPGNTEAFF. Full variable domain (rest looked up from reference TRBV11-1 and TRBJ1-1): EAEVAQSPRYKITEKSQAVAFWCDPISGHATLYWYRQILGQGPELLVQFQDESVVDDSQLPKDRFSAERLKGVDSTLKIQPAELGDSAMYLCASSFPGNTEAFFGQGTRLTVV.

J is TRBJ1-1 and V is TRBV19; maybe TRBD1 (6 bases). This CDR3 has 14 amino acids. V was clipped by 5 bases and J by 1 base, with 11 bases between them. Germline assignment: CDR1 LNHDA and CDR2 SQIVND (reference sequence). CDR3 sequence (DNA): TGTGCCAGTAGTCCGCGACAGGAGAACACTGAAGCTTTCTTT. Encoded protein: CASSPRQENTEAFF. The full variable domain, completed using reference TRBV19 and TRBJ1-1, is DGGITQSPKYLFRKEGQNVTLSCEQNLNHDAMYWYRQDPGQGLRLIYYSQIVNDFQKGDIAEGYSVSREKKESFPLTVTSAQKNPTAFYLCASSPRQENTEAFFGQGTRLTVV.